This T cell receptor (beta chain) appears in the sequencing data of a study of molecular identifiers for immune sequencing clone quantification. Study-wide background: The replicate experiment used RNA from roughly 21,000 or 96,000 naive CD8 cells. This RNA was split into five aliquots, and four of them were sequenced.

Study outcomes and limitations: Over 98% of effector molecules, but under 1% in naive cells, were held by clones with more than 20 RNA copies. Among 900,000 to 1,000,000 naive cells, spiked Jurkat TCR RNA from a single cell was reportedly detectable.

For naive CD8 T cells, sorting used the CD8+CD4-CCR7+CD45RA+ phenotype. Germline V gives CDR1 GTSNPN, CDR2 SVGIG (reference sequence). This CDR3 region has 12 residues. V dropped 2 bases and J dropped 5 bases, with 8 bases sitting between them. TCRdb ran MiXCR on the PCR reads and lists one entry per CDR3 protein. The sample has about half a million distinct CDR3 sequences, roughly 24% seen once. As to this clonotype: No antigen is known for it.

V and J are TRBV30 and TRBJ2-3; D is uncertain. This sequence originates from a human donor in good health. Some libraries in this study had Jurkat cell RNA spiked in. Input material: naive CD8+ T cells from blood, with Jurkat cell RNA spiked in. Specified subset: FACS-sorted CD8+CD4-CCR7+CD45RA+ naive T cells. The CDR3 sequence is CAWSTRVDTQYF. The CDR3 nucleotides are TGTGCCTGGAGTACAAGGGTAGATACGCAGTATTTT.